Included here is one T cell receptor (beta chain) sequence, with context. What it binds is unknown. Germline CDR1 and CDR2: SGHAT and FQNNGV. Trimming removed 5 bases at V and 6 bases at J, with 16 bases between. The CDR3 contains 14 residues. These data come from a study of a mutant IDH1 vaccine in newly diagnosed glioma. Overall study: Of the patients given treatment, roughly 60% were male and 37.5% were female, and a mean age of around 38 years was recorded. Therapy received beforehand was radiotherapy, temozolomide, or both, with most patients given both. Findings of the study overall: The study observed vaccine-induced immune responses in roughly 93% of patients.

Time point defined: week 5, during vaccination. Every single dose of the vaccine, 300 ug of mutant IDH1 20-mer peptide, came with topical imiquimod. Clones were read by immunoSEQ multiplex PCR, and TCRdb kept only the in-frame ones, dropping some. This table holds approximately 61,000 clones, about 86% found once. The sequence came from a woman aged 45-65 years with glioma. The sequencing used PBMCs, collected from a glioma patient whose treatment included an IDH1 peptide vaccine. This rearrangement joins TRBV11-2 to TRBJ1-2, with D perhaps matching TRBD1 (5 bases). Here the CDR3 DNA reads TGTGCCAGCAGCGACCTCGGGGGGAGTGATGGCTACACCTTC. Its translation is CASSDLGGSDGYTF. Supplemented by reference TRBV11-2 and TRBJ1-2, the full variable domain reads EAGVAQSPRYKIIEKRQSVAFWCNPISGHATLYWYQQILGQGPKLLIQFQNNGVVDDSQLPKDRFSAERLKGVDSTLKIQPAKLEDSAVYLCASSDLGGSDGYTFGSGTRLTVV.